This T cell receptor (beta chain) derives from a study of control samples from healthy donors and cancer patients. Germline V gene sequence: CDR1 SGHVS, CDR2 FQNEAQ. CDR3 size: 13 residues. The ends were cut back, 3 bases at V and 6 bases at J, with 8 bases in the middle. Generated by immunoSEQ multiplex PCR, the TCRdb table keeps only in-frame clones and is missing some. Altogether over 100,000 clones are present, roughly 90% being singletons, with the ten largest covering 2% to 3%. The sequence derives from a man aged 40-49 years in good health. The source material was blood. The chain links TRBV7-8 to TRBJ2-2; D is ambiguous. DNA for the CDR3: TGTGCCAGCAGCTTTAAAGGGTCCGGGGAGCTGTTTTTT. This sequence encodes CASSFKGSGELFF.